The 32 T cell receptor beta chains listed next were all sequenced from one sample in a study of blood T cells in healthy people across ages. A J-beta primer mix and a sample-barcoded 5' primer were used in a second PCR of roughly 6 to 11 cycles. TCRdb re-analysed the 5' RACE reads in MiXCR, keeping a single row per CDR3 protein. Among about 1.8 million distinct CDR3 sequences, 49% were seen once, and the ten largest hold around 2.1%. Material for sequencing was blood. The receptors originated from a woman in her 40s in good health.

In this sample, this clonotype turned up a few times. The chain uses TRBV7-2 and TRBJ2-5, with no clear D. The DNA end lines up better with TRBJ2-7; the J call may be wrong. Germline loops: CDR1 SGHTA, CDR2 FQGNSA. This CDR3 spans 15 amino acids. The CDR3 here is CASSLGSEFRYEQYF. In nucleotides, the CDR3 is TGTGCCAGCAGCTTAGGGTCCGAGTTTCGGTACGAGCAGTACTTC.

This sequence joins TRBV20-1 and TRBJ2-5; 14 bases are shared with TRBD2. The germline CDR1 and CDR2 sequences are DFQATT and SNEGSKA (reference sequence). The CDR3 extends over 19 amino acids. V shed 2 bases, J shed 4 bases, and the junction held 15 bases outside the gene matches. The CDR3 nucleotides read TGCAGTGCTAGACAGACTAGCGGGGGGGCCACAGATACTCGAGAGACCCAGTACTTC. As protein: CSARQTSGGATDTRETQYF.

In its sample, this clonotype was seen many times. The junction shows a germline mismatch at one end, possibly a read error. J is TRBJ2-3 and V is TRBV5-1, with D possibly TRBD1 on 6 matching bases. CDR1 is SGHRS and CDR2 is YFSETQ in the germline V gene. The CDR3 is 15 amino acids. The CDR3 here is CASSLQGSGTDTQYF. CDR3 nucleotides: TGTGCCAGCAGCTTGCAGGGGTCTGGTACAGATACGCAGTATTTT. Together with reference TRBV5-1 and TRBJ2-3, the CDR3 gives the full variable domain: KAGVTQTPRYLIKTRGQQVTLSCSPISGHRSVSWYQQTPGQGLQFLFEYFSETQRNKGNFPGRFSGRQFSNSRSEMNVSTLELGDSALYLCASSLQGSGTDTQYFGPGTRLTVL.

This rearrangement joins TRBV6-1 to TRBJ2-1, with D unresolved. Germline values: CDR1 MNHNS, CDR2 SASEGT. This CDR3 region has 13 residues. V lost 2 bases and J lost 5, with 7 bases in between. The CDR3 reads CASSEQVDNEQFF. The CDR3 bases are TGTGCCAGCAGTGAACAGGTAGACAATGAGCAGTTCTTC.

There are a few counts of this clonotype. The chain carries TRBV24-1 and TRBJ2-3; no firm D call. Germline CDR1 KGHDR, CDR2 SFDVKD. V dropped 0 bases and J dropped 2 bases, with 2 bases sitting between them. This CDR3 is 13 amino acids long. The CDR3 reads CATSDLPTDTQYF. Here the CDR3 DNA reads TGTGCCACCAGTGATTTGCCCACAGATACGCAGTATTTT.

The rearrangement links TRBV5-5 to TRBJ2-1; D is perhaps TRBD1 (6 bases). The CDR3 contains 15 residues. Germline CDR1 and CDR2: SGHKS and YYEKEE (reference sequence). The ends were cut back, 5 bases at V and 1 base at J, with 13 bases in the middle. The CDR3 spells CASRKQGPSYNEQFF. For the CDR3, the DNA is TGTGCCAGCAGGAAGCAGGGGCCGTCCTACAATGAGCAGTTCTTC.

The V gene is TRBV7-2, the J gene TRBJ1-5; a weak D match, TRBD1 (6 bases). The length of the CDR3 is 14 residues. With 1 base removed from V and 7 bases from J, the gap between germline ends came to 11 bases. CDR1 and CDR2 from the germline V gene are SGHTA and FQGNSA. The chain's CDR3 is CASSLVGGRQPQHF. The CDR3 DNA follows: TGTGCCAGCAGCTTAGTAGGGGGTCGCCAGCCCCAGCATTTT. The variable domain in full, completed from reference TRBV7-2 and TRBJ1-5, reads GAGVSQSPSNKVTEKGKDVELRCDPISGHTALYWYRQSLGQGLEFLIYFQGNSAPDKSGLPSDRFSAERTGGSVSTLTIQRTQQEDSAVYLCASSLVGGRQPQHFGDGTRLSIL.

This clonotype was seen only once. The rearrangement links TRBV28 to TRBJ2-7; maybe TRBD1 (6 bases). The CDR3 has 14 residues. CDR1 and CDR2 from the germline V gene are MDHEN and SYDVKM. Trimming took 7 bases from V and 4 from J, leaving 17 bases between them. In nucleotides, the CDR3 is TGTGCCAGCACCCTGGACAGTAAGGCTTACGAGCAGTACTTC. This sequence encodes CASTLDSKAYEQYF.

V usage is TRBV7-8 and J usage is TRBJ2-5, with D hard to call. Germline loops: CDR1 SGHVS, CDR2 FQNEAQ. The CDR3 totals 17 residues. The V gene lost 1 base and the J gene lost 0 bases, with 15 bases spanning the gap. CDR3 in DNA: TGTGCCAGCAGCTTAGATTTAACAGATCTATACCAAGAGACCCAGTACTTC. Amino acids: CASSLDLTDLYQETQYF. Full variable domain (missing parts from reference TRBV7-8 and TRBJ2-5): GAGVSQSPRYKVAKRGQDVALRCDPISGHVSLFWYQQALGQGPEFLTYFQNEAQLDKSGLPSDRFFAERPEGSVSTLKIQRTQQEDSAVYLCASSLDLTDLYQETQYFGPGTRLLVL.

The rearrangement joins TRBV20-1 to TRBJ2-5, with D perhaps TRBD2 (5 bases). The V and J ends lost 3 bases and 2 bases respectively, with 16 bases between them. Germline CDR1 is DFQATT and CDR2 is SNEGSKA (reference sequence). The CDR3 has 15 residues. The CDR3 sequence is CSARDSGRDQETQYF. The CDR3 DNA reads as TGCAGTGCTAGGGACTCCGGACGCGATCAAGAGACCCAGTACTTC.

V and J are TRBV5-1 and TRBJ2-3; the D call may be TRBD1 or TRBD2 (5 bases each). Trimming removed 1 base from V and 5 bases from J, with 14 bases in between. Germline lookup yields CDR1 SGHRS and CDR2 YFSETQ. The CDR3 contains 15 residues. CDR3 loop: CASSLRDRRKDTQYF. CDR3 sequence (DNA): TGCGCCAGCAGCTTGAGGGACCGCCGGAAAGATACGCAGTATTTT.

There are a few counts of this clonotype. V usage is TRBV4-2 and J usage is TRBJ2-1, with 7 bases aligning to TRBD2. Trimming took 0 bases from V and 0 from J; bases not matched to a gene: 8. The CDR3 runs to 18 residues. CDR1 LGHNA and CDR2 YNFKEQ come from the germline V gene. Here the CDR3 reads CASSQEHAGTNSYNEQFF. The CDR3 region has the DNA TGTGCCAGCAGCCAAGAGCATGCGGGGACTAACTCCTACAATGAGCAGTTCTTC.

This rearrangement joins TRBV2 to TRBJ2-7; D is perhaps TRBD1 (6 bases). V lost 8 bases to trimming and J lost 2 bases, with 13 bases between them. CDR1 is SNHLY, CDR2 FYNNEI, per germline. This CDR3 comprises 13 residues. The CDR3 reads CASPTGKTYEQYF. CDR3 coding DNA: TGTGCCAGCCCGACAGGAAAAACCTACGAGCAGTACTTC.

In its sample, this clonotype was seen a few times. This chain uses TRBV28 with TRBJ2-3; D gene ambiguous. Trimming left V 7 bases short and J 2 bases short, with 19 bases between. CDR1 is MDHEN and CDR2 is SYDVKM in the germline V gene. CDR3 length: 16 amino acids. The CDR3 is CASTTQHDGPTDTQYF. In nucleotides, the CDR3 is TGTGCCAGCACCACCCAACACGACGGTCCCACAGATACGCAGTATTTT. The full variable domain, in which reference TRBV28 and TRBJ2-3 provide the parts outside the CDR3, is DVKVTQSSRYLVKRTGEKVFLECVQDMDHENMFWYRQDPGLGLRLIYFSYDVKMKEKGDIPEGYSVSREKKERFSLILESASTNQTSMYLCASTTQHDGPTDTQYFGPGTRLTVL.

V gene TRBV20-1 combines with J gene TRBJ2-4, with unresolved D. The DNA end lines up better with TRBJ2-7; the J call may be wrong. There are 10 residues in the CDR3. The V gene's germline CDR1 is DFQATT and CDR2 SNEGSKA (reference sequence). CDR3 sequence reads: CSAFSYEQYF. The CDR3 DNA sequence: TGCAGTGCTTTCTCCTACGAGCAGTACTTC.

The CDR3 region is CASSERGTAPGDTQYF. For the CDR3, the DNA is TGTGCCAGCAGTGAAAGGGGGACAGCCCCTGGTGATACGCAGTATTTT. This chain joins TRBV6-1 and TRBJ2-3; TRBD1 aligns across 7 bases. The CDR3 sequence is 16 residues long. J lost 6 bases, V lost 2 bases, and 11 bases had no gene match. The germline V gene encodes CDR1 MNHNS and CDR2 SASEGT.

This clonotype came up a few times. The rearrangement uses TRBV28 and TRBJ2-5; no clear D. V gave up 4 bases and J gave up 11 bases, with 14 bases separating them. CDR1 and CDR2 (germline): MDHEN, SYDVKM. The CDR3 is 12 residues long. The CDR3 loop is CASSSGLRRQYF. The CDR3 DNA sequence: TGTGCCAGCAGTTCGGGCTTGAGAAGGCAGTACTTC.

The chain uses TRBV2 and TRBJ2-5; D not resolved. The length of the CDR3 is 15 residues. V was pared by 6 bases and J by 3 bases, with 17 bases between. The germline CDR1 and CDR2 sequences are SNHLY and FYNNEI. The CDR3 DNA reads TGTGCCAGCAGAAACAATGGACGGCTTGAAGAGACCCAGTACTTC. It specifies CASRNNGRLEETQYF.

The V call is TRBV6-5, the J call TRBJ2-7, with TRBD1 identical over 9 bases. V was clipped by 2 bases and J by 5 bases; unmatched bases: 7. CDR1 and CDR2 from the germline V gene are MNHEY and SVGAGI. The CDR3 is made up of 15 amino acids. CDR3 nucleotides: TGTGCCAGCAGTTACGCCGGGACAGGGTACAACGAGCAGTACTTC. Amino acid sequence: CASSYAGTGYNEQYF.

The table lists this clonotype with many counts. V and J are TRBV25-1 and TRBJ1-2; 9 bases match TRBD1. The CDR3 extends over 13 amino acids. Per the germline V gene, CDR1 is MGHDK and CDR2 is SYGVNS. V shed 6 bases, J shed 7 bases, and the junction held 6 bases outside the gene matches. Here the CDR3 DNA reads TGTGCCAGCAGAGAGACAGGGGGTATTGGCTACACCTTC. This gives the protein CASRETGGIGYTF.

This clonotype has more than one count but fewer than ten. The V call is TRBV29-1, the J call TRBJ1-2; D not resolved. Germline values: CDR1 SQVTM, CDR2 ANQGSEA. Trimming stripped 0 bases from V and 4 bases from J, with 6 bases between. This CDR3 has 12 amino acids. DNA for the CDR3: TGCAGCGTTGAAGAGTCGATCTATGGCTACACCTTC. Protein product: CSVEESIYGYTF.

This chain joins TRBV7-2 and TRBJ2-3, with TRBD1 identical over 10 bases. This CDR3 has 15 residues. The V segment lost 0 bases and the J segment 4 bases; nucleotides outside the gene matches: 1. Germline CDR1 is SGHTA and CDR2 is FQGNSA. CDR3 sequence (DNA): TGTGCCAGCAGCTTAGCAGGACAGGGGGCAGATACGCAGTATTTT. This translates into CASSLAGQGADTQYF.

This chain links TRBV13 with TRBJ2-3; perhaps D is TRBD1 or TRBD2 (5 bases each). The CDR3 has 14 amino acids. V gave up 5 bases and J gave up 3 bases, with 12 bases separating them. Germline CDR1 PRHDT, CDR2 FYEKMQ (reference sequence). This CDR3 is CASSHGTLTDTQYF. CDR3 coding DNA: TGTGCCAGCAGCCACGGGACCCTGACAGATACGCAGTATTTT.

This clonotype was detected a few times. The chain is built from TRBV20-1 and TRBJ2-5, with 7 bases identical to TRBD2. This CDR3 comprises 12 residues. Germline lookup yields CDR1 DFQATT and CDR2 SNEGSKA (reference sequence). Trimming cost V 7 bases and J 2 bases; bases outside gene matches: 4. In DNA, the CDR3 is TGCAGTGGGCAGCGGGAACAAGAGACCCAGTACTTC. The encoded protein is CSGQREQETQYF.

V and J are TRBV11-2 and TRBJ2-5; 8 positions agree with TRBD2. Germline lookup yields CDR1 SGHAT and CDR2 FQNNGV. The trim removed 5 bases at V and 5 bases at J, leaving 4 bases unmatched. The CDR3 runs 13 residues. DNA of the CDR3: TGTGCCAGCAGCCACGGGGGGGCGGAGACCCAGTACTTC. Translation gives CASSHGGAETQYF.

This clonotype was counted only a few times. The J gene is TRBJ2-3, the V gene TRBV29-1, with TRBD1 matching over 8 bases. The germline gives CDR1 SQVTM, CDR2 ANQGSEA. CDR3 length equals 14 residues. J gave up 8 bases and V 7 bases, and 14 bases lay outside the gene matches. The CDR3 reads CSARLDRDDGTQYF. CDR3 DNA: TGCAGCGCCAGACTGGACAGGGATGACGGTACGCAGTATTTT.

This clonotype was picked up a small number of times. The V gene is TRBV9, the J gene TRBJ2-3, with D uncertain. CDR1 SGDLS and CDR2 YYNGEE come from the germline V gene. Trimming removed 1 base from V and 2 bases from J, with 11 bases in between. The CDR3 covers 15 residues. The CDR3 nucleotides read TGTGCCAGCAGCGTAAATCCAGTGGCCACAGATACGCAGTATTTT. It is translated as CASSVNPVATDTQYF.

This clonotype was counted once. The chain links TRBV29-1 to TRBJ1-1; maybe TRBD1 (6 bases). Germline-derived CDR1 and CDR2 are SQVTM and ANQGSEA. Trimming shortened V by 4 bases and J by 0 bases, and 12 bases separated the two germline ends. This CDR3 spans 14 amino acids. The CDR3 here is CSVATGRVNTEAFF. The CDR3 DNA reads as TGCAGCGTTGCGACAGGCAGGGTGAACACTGAAGCTTTCTTT.

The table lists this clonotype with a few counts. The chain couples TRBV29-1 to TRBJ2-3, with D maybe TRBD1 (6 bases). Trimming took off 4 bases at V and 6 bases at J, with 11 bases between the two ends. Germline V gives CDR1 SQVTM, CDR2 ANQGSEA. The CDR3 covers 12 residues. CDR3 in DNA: TGCAGCGTTGGCTCAGGGGCGGATACGCAGTATTTT. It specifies CSVGSGADTQYF.

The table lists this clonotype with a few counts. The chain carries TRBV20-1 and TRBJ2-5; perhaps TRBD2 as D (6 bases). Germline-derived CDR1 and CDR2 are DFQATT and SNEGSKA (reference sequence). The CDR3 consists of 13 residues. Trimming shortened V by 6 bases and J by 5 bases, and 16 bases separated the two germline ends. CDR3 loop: CSAPFAGKETQYF. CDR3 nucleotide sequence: TGCAGTGCCCCATTTGCGGGGAAGGAGACCCAGTACTTC.

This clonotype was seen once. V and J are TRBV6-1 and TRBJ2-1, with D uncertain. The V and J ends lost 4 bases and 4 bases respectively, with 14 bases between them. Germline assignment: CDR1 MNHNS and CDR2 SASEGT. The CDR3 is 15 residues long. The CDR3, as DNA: TGTGCCAGCAGTGGGTCTCTAAGAGTTTACAATGAGCAGTTCTTC. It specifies CASSGSLRVYNEQFF.

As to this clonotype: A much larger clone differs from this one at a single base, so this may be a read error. The CDR3 sequence is CASSQGDSRETQYF. Here the CDR3 DNA reads TGTGCCAGCAGCCAAGGGGACAGCCGAGAGACCCAGTACTTC. The chain couples TRBV4-2 to TRBJ2-5; 7 bases match TRBD1. Germline lookup yields CDR1 LGHNA and CDR2 YNFKEQ. The CDR3 extends over 14 amino acids. V was clipped by 1 base and J by 4 bases; unmatched bases: 3.